This T cell receptor beta chain was found in a study of Graves' ophthalmopathy and Graves' hyperthyroidism. Trimming pared 1 base from V and 1 base from J, leaving 7 bases between. The CDR3 covers 14 residues. The germline V gene has CDR1 MNHEY and CDR2 SVGAGI. This clonotype was seen more than once but under ten times. Its target is not known. General observations from the study: Among expanded thyroid clonotypes above 0.001 frequency, most also occurred in blood. Sensitivity reached roughly 70% and specificity 72.22% when the model predicted ophthalmopathy progression.

CDR3 regions of TCR beta were amplified from RNA transcripts. HTBI primers were employed in first-round RT-PCR, then a second-round multiplex PCR followed. MiXCR, run by TCRdb on the multiplex PCR reads, gives a single entry per CDR3 protein. The data contain around 400,000 distinct CDR3 sequences, 20% to 25% of them seen just once; the ten biggest clones take up under 3%. The TCR originated in a young woman with stable Graves' hyperthyroidism. Sequencing was carried out using peripheral blood. The rearrangement uses TRBV6-5 and TRBJ1-1; TRBD1 is a possible D gene (5 bases). The CDR3 loop is CASSYYDRNTEAFF. The CDR3 nucleotides read TGTGCCAGCAGTTACTACGACAGGAACACTGAAGCTTTCTTT.